This T cell receptor (beta chain) was sequenced in a study of metastatic and nonmetastatic thyroid tumors (dated by TCRdb to 2020 to 2021). For the wider study: Repertoires were compared across peripheral blood and tumor or nodule tissue samples from malignant and benign thyroid patients. The paper as a whole reports these results and caveats: In both blood and tumor samples, malignant tumors were reported to have significantly higher TCR beta diversity than benign nodules.

No treatment had been received by any patient before thyroid surgery. Patient clinical samples collected from the early 2010s to the late 2010s were retrospectively analysed using T-cell receptor beta sequencing. Library preparation employed PCR. TCRdb records Illumina HiSeq 4000 as the sequencer. High-throughput sequencing was used to profile the TCR beta-chain CDR3 region of each patient. Regarding the original processing steps: A classifier to discriminate distant-metastatic papillary thyroid cancer patients was built from CDR3 differences across clinicopathological groups. The Shannon index was used to measure repertoire diversity, and the Morisita-Horn index was used to measure how similar tumor and blood repertoires were. Using fastp trimming at Q25 and MiXCR clonotype assembly, TCRdb reanalyzed the public sequencing data and kept in-frame beta chains. It is TCRdb's table, rather than the study itself, that gives the V and J calls and clone size. This sample has tens of thousands of clones in its table, and roughly 23% of those were observed once. The ten largest account for over 55% of the sample.

Only a few counts were recorded for this clone. Its antigen remains unidentified. Base qualities are missing; no much larger clone stands one base away. The sequence derives from a male donor with papillary thyroid cancer or a benign thyroid nodule (not recorded which). Some clones in this sample may be carry-over from other donors' samples. Sequencing was done on a sample of blood.

The CDR3 is CASRERGNNIQYF. The DNA reads as follows: TGTGCCAGCCGGGAACGGGGTAACAACATTCAGTACTTC. The chain links TRBV14 with TRBJ2-4, and TRBD2 may be the D gene, going by 5 matching bases. V loses 8 bases of germline sequence and J loses 7 bases, and the interval between the two ends is 15 bases. From the cysteine up to the phenylalanine, the CDR3 has a length of 13 residues. Only the CDR3 portion is preserved as DNA: 39 bases, with reading frame beginning at the first base. CDR1 SGHDN and CDR2 FVKESK were looked up in the germline V gene.